These 10 T cell receptor beta chains share one sample of origin, sequenced in a study of cytomegalovirus exposure and HLA in healthy donors. The PCR was carried out with 60 Vbeta primers and 13 Jbeta primers. Assay: immunoSEQ multiplex PCR; the TCRdb copy retains only in-frame clones and omits some. The sample shows 100,000 or so clones, around three quarters of them seen only once. Sequenced sample: PBMCs. The source is a human donor in good health.

The chain couples TRBV7-9 to TRBJ1-1, with TRBD1 identical over 7 bases. CDR1 and CDR2 from the germline V gene are SEHNR and FQNEAQ (reference sequence). The ends lost 3 bases at V and 6 bases at J; junction bases unmatched: 7. This CDR3 contains 14 residues. The CDR3 DNA sequence: TGTGCCAGCAGCTTTCCAGGGGGTAACGCTGAAGCTTTCTTT. Translation gives CASSFPGGNAEAFF.

This clone was counted once. The rearrangement links TRBV28 to TRBJ1-2; 8 bases line up with TRBD1. CDR3 length: 13 amino acids. The germline gives CDR1 MDHEN, CDR2 SYDVKM. Unmatched junction bases numbered 7, after V lost 6 bases and J lost 7 bases. This chain's CDR3 is CASRPGGAGGYTF. The CDR3 DNA sequence: TGTGCCAGCAGGCCAGGGGGCGCCGGTGGCTACACCTTC.

This clone is a singleton in its sample. The chain uses TRBV5-4 and TRBJ1-4; the D gene is possibly TRBD1 (5 bases). The germline V and J ends were trimmed by 2 bases and 3 bases, with 11 bases remaining between them. This CDR3 spans 15 amino acids. CDR1 is SGHNT, CDR2 YYREEE, per germline (reference sequence). CDR3 bases: TGTGCCAGCAGCTTAAAAGACAGCCCTAATGAAAAACTGTTTTTT. Translated, it gives CASSLKDSPNEKLFF.

V and J are TRBV19 and TRBJ2-5, with 9 bases aligning to TRBD2. The junction had 5 bases not matched to a gene; V was cut back by 4 bases and J by 5 bases. The germline V gene has CDR1 LNHDA and CDR2 SQIVND (reference sequence). The CDR3 is 14 amino acids. The CDR3 nucleotides read TGTGCCAGTAGTACAAGCGGGAGGTGGGAGACCCAGTACTTC. Translating gives CASSTSGRWETQYF.

The V call is TRBV4-3, the J call TRBJ2-1; tentatively, D is TRBD1 (5 bases). The V and J ends lost 4 bases and 9 bases respectively, with 10 bases between them. The CDR3 consists of 12 residues. Germline values: CDR1 LGHNA, CDR2 YSLEER. CDR3 region: CASSPQGGEQFF. DNA for the CDR3: TGCGCCAGCAGCCCCCAGGGCGGTGAGCAGTTCTTC.

In its sample, this clone was seen a few times. The V gene is TRBV28, the J gene TRBJ1-2; weak D call: TRBD1 (5 bases). This CDR3 is built from 13 residues. The germline V gene has CDR1 MDHEN and CDR2 SYDVKM. The ends were cut back, 5 bases at V and 4 bases at J, with 11 bases in the middle. The chain's CDR3 is CASSLRGGYGYTF. Written as DNA, the CDR3 is TGTGCCAGCAGTCTAAGGGGAGGCTATGGCTACACCTTC.

The gene calls are TRBV18 and TRBJ1-4; the match to TRBD1 covers 8 bases. The CDR3 loop spans 15 amino acids. Germline CDR1 KGHSH, CDR2 LQKENI. With 3 bases clipped from V and 8 bases from J, the junction kept 8 bases outside the gene matches. CDR3 bases: TGTGCCAGCTCACCGGACAGGGCTACGAGGGAAAAACTGTTTTTT. Its protein is CASSPDRATREKLFF.

This chain links TRBV9 with TRBJ2-2; 7 nucleotides match TRBD2. Germline CDR1 SGDLS, CDR2 YYNGEE. V shed 2 bases and J 8 bases; nucleotides not matched to a gene: 9. The CDR3 covers 15 residues. The CDR3 reads CASSVGGSPVGELFF. The CDR3 DNA follows: TGTGCCAGCAGCGTCGGGGGGAGCCCCGTGGGGGAGCTGTTTTTT.

The chain carries TRBV7-2 and TRBJ2-3, with D perhaps TRBD2 (6 bases). The CDR3 is 16 amino acids. Trimming took off 1 base at V and 4 bases at J, with 15 bases between the two ends. Germline CDR1 is SGHTA and CDR2 is FQGNSA. The CDR3 DNA reads as TGTGCCAGCAGCTTAGGCGGGGCGGGGTTGTCAGATACGCAGTATTTT. Translated: CASSLGGAGLSDTQYF.

The rearrangement joins TRBV2 to TRBJ1-1; D unclear. The CDR3 consists of 13 residues. The V and J ends lost 6 bases and 1 base respectively, with 9 bases between them. The germline CDR1 and CDR2 sequences are SNHLY and FYNNEI. The CDR3 DNA reads as TGTGCCAGCAGCGAGGCGAGGAACACTGAAGCTTTCTTT. Translated: CASSEARNTEAFF.